These 24 T cell receptor beta chains were sequenced from one sample in a study of cytomegalovirus exposure and HLA in healthy donors (dated by TCRdb to about 2017). Receptor amplification or capture employed the immunoSEQ multiplex PCR assay. The multiplex PCR relied on a mix of 60 forward primers for TCR Vbeta segments and 13 reverse primers for TCR Jbeta segments. TCRdb limited this immuneACCESS table to in-frame rearrangements with V and J called. A share of clones is missing; checked studies link under half to unresolved V genes, and the rest is unexplained. This sample holds hundreds of thousands of clones; around four fifths were observed only once. Jointly, the top ten make up over 0.5% of the sample. Input material: PBMCs. The receptors come from a woman between 40 and 55 years old in good health and CMV-seronegative.

The chain has TRBV6-1 and TRBJ1-3; D is uncertain. CDR3 length equals 15 residues. V was clipped by 3 bases and J by 2 bases, with 11 bases between them. Germline CDR1 reads MNHNS; CDR2 reads SASEGT. The CDR3 sequence: CASSDLGRAGNTIYF. CDR3 nucleotide sequence: TGTGCCAGCAGTGACCTAGGGAGGGCTGGAAACACCATATATTTT.

This clone has more than one count but fewer than ten. J is TRBJ1-4 and V is TRBV10-3; 7 bases match TRBD1. The V gene's germline CDR1 is ENHRY and CDR2 SYGVKD. After removal of 2 bases from V and 8 bases from J, the junction contained 2 bases not matched to a gene. CDR3 length equals 13 residues. CDR3 sequence reads: CAISEDREEKLFF. In DNA form, the CDR3 reads TGTGCCATCAGTGAGGACAGGGAGGAAAAACTGTTTTTT.

In DNA form, the CDR3 reads TGTGCCATCAGTGATGTCGGGGGGGCTAACACCGGGGAGCTGTTTTTT. This gives the protein CAISDVGGANTGELFF. The V gene is TRBV10-3, the J gene TRBJ2-2, with 8 positions matching TRBD2. CDR1 is ENHRY, CDR2 SYGVKD, per germline. This CDR3 contains 16 residues. V shed 3 bases, J shed 2 bases, and the junction held 5 bases outside the gene matches.

This sequence joins TRBV5-4 and TRBJ1-2; tentative D call: TRBD1 (6 bases). From germline, CDR1 is SGHNT and CDR2 YYREEE (reference sequence). The CDR3 sequence is 13 residues long. Trimming shortened V by 3 bases and J by 7 bases, and 13 bases separated the two germline ends. The CDR3 region has the DNA TGTGCCAGCAGCTCCACGGGGACATCTGGCTACACCTTC. Protein: CASSSTGTSGYTF.

This sequence joins TRBV11-2 and TRBJ2-3; D not resolved. Trimming cost V 4 bases and J 6 bases, with 8 bases left between them. Germline assignment: CDR1 SGHAT and CDR2 FQNNGV. This CDR3 has 12 residues. CDR3 sequence reads: CASSYGGDTQYF. The CDR3 region has the DNA TGTGCCAGCAGCTATGGTGGCGATACGCAGTATTTT.

CDR3 sequence reads: CASSQWGQGDIRGANVLTF. The DNA for the CDR3 is TGTGCCAGCAGCCAATGGGGACAGGGGGATATACGTGGGGCCAACGTCCTGACTTTC. The genes are TRBV14 and TRBJ2-6, with TRBD1 matching 11 bases. V lost 2 bases, J lost 3 bases, and 9 bases stayed unmatched. Germline loops: CDR1 SGHDN, CDR2 FVKESK. The CDR3 is made up of 19 amino acids.

The chain uses TRBV7-2 and TRBJ1-1; possible D gene TRBD1, 5 bases. The V end lost 2 bases, the J end lost 4 bases, and 11 bases lay between the germline ends. The length of the CDR3 is 14 residues. CDR1 and CDR2 from the germline V gene are SGHTA and FQGNSA. The CDR3 loop is CASSLKFGGTEAFF. CDR3 sequence (DNA): TGTGCCAGCAGCTTAAAATTCGGGGGCACTGAAGCTTTCTTT.

The J gene is TRBJ1-2, the V gene TRBV7-9; TRBD1 aligns across 10 bases. V lost 5 bases to trimming and J lost 4 bases; unmatched junction nucleotides: 10. From germline, CDR1 is SEHNR and CDR2 FQNEAQ (reference sequence). This CDR3 has 16 amino acids. This chain's CDR3 is CASSAPGQGQRYGYTF. The CDR3, as DNA: TGTGCCAGCAGCGCTCCGGGACAGGGGCAGCGCTATGGCTACACCTTC. The full variable domain, with the rest looked up from reference TRBV7-9 and TRBJ1-2, is DTGVSQNPRHKITKRGQNVTFRCDPISEHNRLYWYRQTLGQGPEFLTYFQNEAQLEKSRLLSDRFSAERPKGSFSTLEIQRTEQGDSAMYLCASSAPGQGQRYGYTFGSGTRLTVV.

This rearrangement joins TRBV4-3 to TRBJ1-3; TRBD1 matches at 9 bases. CDR1 is LGHNA and CDR2 is YSLEER in the germline V gene. This CDR3 contains 14 residues. Trimming at V came to 0 bases and at J to 8 bases, leaving 2 bases not matched to a gene. In DNA, the CDR3 is TGCGCCAGCAGCCAAGAGGGACAGGGATACACCATATATTTT. This translates into CASSQEGQGYTIYF.

The rearrangement uses TRBV18 and TRBJ2-1; D remains ambiguous. Trimming removed 3 bases at V and 5 bases at J, with 8 bases between. CDR1 is KGHSH and CDR2 is LQKENI in the germline V gene. CDR3 size: 13 residues. The CDR3 loop is CASSPRYNNEQFF. The CDR3 DNA reads TGTGCCAGCTCACCCCGCTATAACAATGAGCAGTTCTTC.

The gene calls are TRBV12-5 and TRBJ2-3, with 9 bases that match TRBD1. Germline loops: CDR1 LGHNT, CDR2 FRNRAP. V gave up 6 bases and J gave up 4 bases; unmatched junction bases: 5. The CDR3 length is 14 residues. CDR3 amino acids: CASGPGQGPDTQYF. DNA for the CDR3: TGTGCTAGTGGCCCGGGACAGGGTCCAGATACGCAGTATTTT. The whole variable domain, filled in from reference TRBV12-5 and TRBJ2-3, reads DARVTQTPRHKVTEMGQEVTMRCQPILGHNTVFWYRQTMMQGLELLAYFRNRAPLDDSGMPKDRFSAEMPDATLATLKIQPSEPRDSAVYFCASGPGQGPDTQYFGPGTRLTVL.

V and J are TRBV5-1 and TRBJ1-3; no definite D call. There are 15 residues in the CDR3. Germline assignment: CDR1 SGHRS and CDR2 YFSETQ. Trimming removed 0 bases from V and 1 base from J, with 8 bases in between. The CDR3 region is CASSLGTGSGNTIYF. The CDR3 nucleotides are TGCGCCAGCAGCTTGGGGACGGGGTCTGGAAACACCATATATTTT.

The V gene is TRBV7-6, the J gene TRBJ2-7, with TRBD1 identical over 12 bases. Germline V gene lookup returns CDR1 SGHVS and CDR2 FNYEAQ. Trimming at V came to 5 bases and at J to 5 bases, leaving 7 bases not matched to a gene. This CDR3 comprises 15 residues. CDR3 loop: CASSDGTGGWDEQYF. Here the CDR3 DNA reads TGTGCCAGCAGCGATGGGACAGGGGGCTGGGACGAGCAGTACTTC.

The rearrangement links TRBV19 to TRBJ2-7, with D possibly matching TRBD2 (6 bases). CDR1 and CDR2 from the germline V gene are LNHDA and SQIVND (reference sequence). V lost 4 bases, J lost 6 bases, and 19 bases lay in between. This CDR3 is built from 15 residues. The CDR3 DNA sequence: TGTGCCAGTAGTACGGGACCGCTGGAGGGGATCGAGCAGTACTTC. Encoded protein: CASSTGPLEGIEQYF.

This chain links TRBV10-3 with TRBJ2-5; TRBD1 matches 9 bases. V was clipped by 3 bases and J by 0 bases; unmatched bases: 5. CDR3 length: 16 amino acids. Germline values: CDR1 ENHRY, CDR2 SYGVKD. The CDR3 loop reads CAISEVGTGNQETQYF. The CDR3 DNA is TGTGCCATCAGTGAAGTAGGGACAGGGAACCAAGAGACCCAGTACTTC.

In this sample, this clone turned up once. The chain combines TRBV19 with TRBJ2-3; TRBD2 might be the D (6 bases). From germline, CDR1 is LNHDA and CDR2 SQIVND (reference sequence). The ends were cut back, 7 bases at V and 0 bases at J, with 14 bases in the middle. The CDR3 spans 15 residues. CDR3 residues: CASTPGGVSTDTQYF. The CDR3 DNA is TGTGCCAGTACCCCCGGCGGGGTGAGCACAGATACGCAGTATTTT. The full variable domain, rest sourced from reference TRBV19 and TRBJ2-3, is DGGITQSPKYLFRKEGQNVTLSCEQNLNHDAMYWYRQDPGQGLRLIYYSQIVNDFQKGDIAEGYSVSREKKESFPLTVTSAQKNPTAFYLCASTPGGVSTDTQYFGPGTRLTVL.

As to this clone: Other nucleotide sequences from this sample produce the same CDR3. The chain recombines TRBV9 with TRBJ2-5; 14 nucleotides align to TRBD2. In germline, CDR1 is SGDLS, CDR2 YYNGEE. J gave up 5 bases and V 0 bases, and 3 bases lay outside the gene matches. CDR3 length: 16 amino acids. The CDR3 DNA is TGTGCCAGCAGCGTAGGGACTAGCGGGGGGTTGGAGACCCAGTACTTC. Amino acid sequence: CASSVGTSGGLETQYF. Drawing the rest from reference TRBV9 and TRBJ2-5, the complete variable domain is DSGVTQTPKHLITATGQRVTLRCSPRSGDLSVYWYQQSLDQGLQFLIQYYNGEERAKGNILERFSAQQFPDLHSELNLSSLELGDSALYFCASSVGTSGGLETQYFGPGTRLLVL.

The chain recombines TRBV19 with TRBJ2-6; D is undetermined. The V gene's germline CDR1 is LNHDA and CDR2 SQIVND (reference sequence). CDR3 length equals 12 residues. V shed 6 bases and J shed 4 bases, with 4 bases lying between them. The CDR3 loop is CASSLGANVLTF. The CDR3 nucleotides read TGTGCCAGTAGCTTGGGGGCCAACGTCCTGACTTTC.

The V and J genes are TRBV7-9 and TRBJ2-5, with D uncertain. Germline loops: CDR1 SEHNR, CDR2 FQNEAQ (reference sequence). The CDR3 totals 13 residues. Trimming stripped 8 bases from V and 5 bases from J, with 15 bases between. DNA of the CDR3: TGTGCCAGCGCAGCCAAGTTCAGGGAGACCCAGTACTTC. Its translation is CASAAKFRETQYF.

The CDR3 DNA sequence: TGTGCCAGCCGGGGTACTAGCGGGGGTTCCTACGAGCAGTACTTC. This encodes CASRGTSGGSYEQYF. This chain joins TRBV13 and TRBJ2-5, with 11 bases matching TRBD2. The DNA end is more similar to TRBJ2-7, so the J call may be wrong. The CDR3 has 15 amino acids. Per germline, CDR1 PRHDT and CDR2 FYEKMQ (reference sequence).

The gene calls are TRBV5-1 and TRBJ1-1; weak D call: TRBD1 (6 bases). V dropped 4 bases and J dropped 7 bases, with 17 bases sitting between them. This CDR3 contains 14 residues. Germline V gives CDR1 SGHRS, CDR2 YFSETQ. The CDR3 sequence is CASSDADSTIEAFF. The CDR3 DNA reads as TGCGCCAGCAGCGATGCGGACAGTACCATTGAAGCTTTCTTT.

This clone has just one count. The chain uses TRBV6-4 and TRBJ2-3, with TRBD2 identical over 7 bases. The V segment lost 8 bases and the J segment 8 bases; nucleotides outside the gene matches: 16. CDR3 length: 15 residues. Germline V CDR1 and CDR2: MRHNA, SNTAGT. The CDR3 DNA reads as TGTGCCAGCGCCCCTGACATCGCGGGAGTCGGTACGCAGTATTTT. Its protein is CASAPDIAGVGTQYF.

The gene calls are TRBV18 and TRBJ2-2; D is possibly TRBD1 (6 bases). Trimming removed 4 bases from V and 3 bases from J, with 18 bases in between. Germline values: CDR1 KGHSH, CDR2 LQKENI. This CDR3 has 17 residues. The CDR3, as DNA: TGTGCCAGCTCACAGCCGATTATGGGGGCTCACACCGGGGAGCTGTTTTTT. Its translation: CASSQPIMGAHTGELFF.

About this clone: Sequence at one end of the junction differs from germline and may be a read error. In DNA, the CDR3 is TGTGCTAGCAGCCCAGGGACAGCCCTAATTTCGGCCCAGTACTTC. This translates into CASSPGTALISAQYF. This chain links TRBV7-7 with TRBJ2-5; 7 bases match TRBD1. The CDR3 consists of 15 residues. In germline, CDR1 is SSHAT, CDR2 FNYEAQ (reference sequence).